The present T cell receptor (beta chain) was sequenced within a study of shared clonotypes between healthy human individuals. The CDR3 totals 16 residues. CDR1 and CDR2 (germline): SEHNR, FQNEAQ (reference sequence). V was trimmed by 5 bases and J by 3 bases, leaving 16 bases between them. TCRdb's table, derived via immunoSEQ multiplex PCR, lists solely in-frame clones and lacks some. The sample lists 2 million to 2.5 million clones, 80% to 95% occurring once. The material sequenced was naive CD4+ T cells from PBMCs. The subset denotes: CD45RA+ positively selected. The clonotype was recovered from a man aged 18 to 30 in good health. Some clones in this sample may be carry-over from other donors' samples. The J gene is TRBJ1-4, the V gene TRBV7-9; D is undetermined. The CDR3 is CASSAISSASNEKLFF. The CDR3 coding sequence is TGTGCCAGCAGCGCTATCAGCTCCGCTTCTAATGAAAAACTGTTTTTT. The whole variable domain, remainder taken from reference TRBV7-9 and TRBJ1-4, is DTGVSQNPRHKITKRGQNVTFRCDPISEHNRLYWYRQTLGQGPEFLTYFQNEAQLEKSRLLSDRFSAERPKGSFSTLEIQRTEQGDSAMYLCASSAISSASNEKLFFGSGTQLSVL.